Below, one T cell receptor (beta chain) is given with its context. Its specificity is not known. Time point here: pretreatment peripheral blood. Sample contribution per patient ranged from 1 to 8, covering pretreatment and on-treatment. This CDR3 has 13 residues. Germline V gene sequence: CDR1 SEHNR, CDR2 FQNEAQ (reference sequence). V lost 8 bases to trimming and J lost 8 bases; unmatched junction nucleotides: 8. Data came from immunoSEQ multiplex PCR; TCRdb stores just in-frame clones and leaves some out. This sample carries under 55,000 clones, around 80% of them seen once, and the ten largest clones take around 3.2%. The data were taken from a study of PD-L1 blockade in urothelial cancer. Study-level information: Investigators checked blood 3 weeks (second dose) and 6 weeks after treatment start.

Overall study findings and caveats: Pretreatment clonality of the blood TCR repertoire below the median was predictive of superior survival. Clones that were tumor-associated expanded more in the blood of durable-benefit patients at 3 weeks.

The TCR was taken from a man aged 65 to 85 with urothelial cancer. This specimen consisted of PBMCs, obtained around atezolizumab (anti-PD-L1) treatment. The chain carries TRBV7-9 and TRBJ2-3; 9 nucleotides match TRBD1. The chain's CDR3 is CASGDRVIATQYF. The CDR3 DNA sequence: TGTGCCAGCGGGGACAGGGTGATTGCTACGCAGTATTTT.